What follows are 9 T cell receptor beta chains derived from one specimen sequenced in a study of technical replicates of blood from a handful of donors. The table came from immunoSEQ multiplex PCR; TCRdb's copy has only in-frame clones and leaves some out. Of tens of thousands of clones detected, 70% to 90% appear once; the ten largest clones hold approximately 4.4%. Sequencing input: PBMCs. The receptors come from a human donor in good health. Some clones in this sample may be carry-over from other donors' samples.

The rearrangement uses TRBV7-2 and TRBJ2-1, with 7 bases that match TRBD1. Germline loops: CDR1 SGHTA, CDR2 FQGNSA. This CDR3 spans 15 amino acids. J lost 2 bases, V lost 5 bases, and 6 bases had no gene match. The CDR3 DNA sequence: TGTGCCAGCAGCCCGAGGACAGGCACCTACAATGAGCAGTTCTTC. Its translation: CASSPRTGTYNEQFF.

V gene TRBV29-1 combines with J gene TRBJ2-1; D might be TRBD2 (6 bases). Between the trimmed V and J ends, which lost 7 bases and 11 bases, there was a span of 18 bases. CDR3 length: 12 residues. CDR1 and CDR2 from the germline V gene are SQVTM and ANQGSEA. The CDR3: CSAPRGSQQQFF. The CDR3, as DNA: TGCAGCGCACCCCGGGGGTCCCAACAGCAGTTCTTC.

The chain uses TRBV6-5 and TRBJ2-6; D remains ambiguous. This CDR3 has 16 residues. Germline values: CDR1 MNHEY, CDR2 SVGAGI. Trimming took 2 bases from V and 2 from J, leaving 10 bases between them. Here the CDR3 DNA reads TGTGCCAGCAGTTACGCCCATGGGCCTGGGGCCAACGTCCTGACTTTC. The encoded protein is CASSYAHGPGANVLTF.

The gene calls are TRBV19 and TRBJ1-1, with TRBD1 matching 9 bases. The CDR3 is made up of 14 amino acids. Unmatched junction bases numbered 7, after V lost 8 bases and J lost 3 bases. Germline assignment: CDR1 LNHDA and CDR2 SQIVND (reference sequence). The chain's CDR3 is CASLPRDRDTEAFF. The CDR3 nucleotides are TGTGCCAGTTTACCTCGGGACAGGGACACTGAAGCTTTCTTT.

Comments on this clone: Other DNA sequences in the sample encode the same CDR3. The rearrangement links TRBV5-1 to TRBJ2-2, with 9 bases matching TRBD1. The CDR3 has 17 amino acids. J gave up 2 bases and V 1 base, and 6 bases lay outside the gene matches. Germline CDR1 and CDR2: SGHRS and YFSETQ. The CDR3 coding sequence is TGCGCCAGCAGCTTGAAAAAGACAGGGGGAAACACCGGGGAGCTGTTTTTT. Amino acids: CASSLKKTGGNTGELFF.

The chain combines TRBV30 with TRBJ2-3, with 9 bases that match TRBD2. The CDR3 consists of 15 residues. CDR1 and CDR2 from the germline V gene are GTSNPN and SVGIG (reference sequence). The V segment lost 2 bases and the J segment 4 bases; nucleotides outside the gene matches: 7. CDR3 nucleotide sequence: TGTGCCTGGAGTTTGGCTAGCGGGGCGGCAGATACGCAGTATTTT. Translated, it gives CAWSLASGAADTQYF.

The chain couples TRBV5-1 to TRBJ2-5; the match to TRBD2 covers 11 bases. Unmatched junction bases numbered 13, after V lost 7 bases and J lost 2 bases. In germline, CDR1 is SGHRS, CDR2 YFSETQ. The CDR3 contains 17 residues. The CDR3 DNA follows: TGCGCCAGCTCACGTGAGGGACTAGCGGACAGACAAGAGACCCAGTACTTC. Encoded protein: CASSREGLADRQETQYF.

A single count supports this clone. The J gene is TRBJ2-2, the V gene TRBV7-9; TRBD1 agrees at 9 bases. The germline V gene encodes CDR1 SEHNR and CDR2 FQNEAQ (reference sequence). Trimming took 5 bases from V and 7 from J; bases not matched to a gene: 17. The CDR3 is 18 amino acids. The CDR3 nucleotides are TGTGCCAGCAGCCGAAGCCCCCCGGGACAGGGCATGATCGGGGAGCTGTTTTTT. Translated, it gives CASSRSPPGQGMIGELFF.

V and J are TRBV5-1 and TRBJ1-5; D is unresolved. The CDR3 sequence is 14 residues long. Germline assignment: CDR1 SGHRS and CDR2 YFSETQ. With 0 bases removed from V and 3 bases from J, the gap between germline ends came to 7 bases. In nucleotides, the CDR3 is TGCGCCAGCAGCTTGGGCGGAAACAATCAGCCCCAGCATTTT. Protein product: CASSLGGNNQPQHF.